Listed here is a single T cell receptor beta chain. The antigen is undetermined. 60 Vbeta and 13 Jbeta primers were used in PCR. The table came from immunoSEQ multiplex PCR; TCRdb's copy has only in-frame clones and leaves some out. The sample totals about 40,000 clones. V lost 4 bases, J lost 2 bases, and 15 bases lay in between. CDR1 SEHNR and CDR2 FQNEAQ come from the germline V gene (reference sequence). CDR3 length: 15 amino acids. These data are taken from a study of cytomegalovirus exposure and HLA in healthy donors. Overall study findings and caveats: The study dropped some indistinguishable V segments, TRBV6-2 and TRBV6-3 among them. Most likely, a cluster of highly shared sequence variants arose as a sequencing artifact.

This chain links TRBV7-9 with TRBJ2-7, with a possible D match to TRBD1 (5 bases). This TCR came from a human donor in good health. The specimen was PBMCs. As DNA, the CDR3 is TGTGCCAGCAGCTCGACTTACCAGGGCGCCTACGAGCAGTACTTC. Translated, it gives CASSSTYQGAYEQYF. The variable domain in full, completed from reference TRBV7-9 and TRBJ2-7, reads DTGVSQNPRHKITKRGQNVTFRCDPISEHNRLYWYRQTLGQGPEFLTYFQNEAQLEKSRLLSDRFSAERPKGSFSTLEIQRTEQGDSAMYLCASSSTYQGAYEQYFGPGTRLTVT.